These T cell receptor beta chains were read from a single sample in a study of early T cells in non-severe SARS-CoV-2 infection. In TCRdb, the 5' RACE reads were re-called with MiXCR into one record per CDR3 protein. The sample comprises under 100,000 distinct CDR3 sequences, 9.5% to 11% of which are singletons, and roughly 5% rests with the top ten. Material for sequencing was whole blood. Receptors originate from an adult who was a healthcare worker with PCR-confirmed SARS-CoV-2 infection or an uninfected control (not recorded which). CDR3s leave out the opening cysteine and the closing phenylalanine or tryptophan.

cdr3_aa cdr3_length v_call
ASSSQTGRNQPQH 13 TRBV12-3/TRBV12-4
ASSLVGQGNSPLH 13 TRBV5-1
ASSARDKQETQY 12 TRBV9
SAAPYTSGIYNEQF 14 TRBV20-1
ASSLPGQGHYGYT 13 TRBV7-9
AWTVVKNTGELF 12 TRBV30
ASSFVQGNTGELF 13 TRBV5-1
ASSDSLYGYT 10 TRBV6-1
ASSPRRALLTEAF 13 TRBV27
ASSTRLAENTGELF 14 TRBV9
ASSLARQGRETQY 13 TRBV5-1